These 21 T cell receptor beta chains were all obtained from the same sample, sequenced in a study of blood T cells in healthy people across ages. A J-beta primer mix and a sample-barcoded 5' primer were used in a second PCR of roughly 6 to 11 cycles. TCRdb reanalysed the 5' RACE reads using MiXCR and keeps one entry per CDR3 protein. The sample consists of around 650,000 distinct CDR3 sequences, 32% of them appearing once. Sequences were obtained from blood. All receptors derive from a woman older than 75 in good health.

This clonotype was recorded many times. The chain has TRBV28 and TRBJ2-1, with D perhaps matching TRBD1 (5 bases). Germline V gives CDR1 MDHEN, CDR2 SYDVKM. The CDR3 spans 16 residues. Deletions cut 8 bases from V and 0 bases from J, with 17 bases between. The chain's CDR3 is CASCIGAEPSYNEQFF. DNA of the CDR3: TGTGCCAGCTGTATTGGGGCGGAGCCCTCCTACAATGAGCAGTTCTTC. Looking up the rest from reference TRBV28 and TRBJ2-1 gives the full variable domain: DVKVTQSSRYLVKRTGEKVFLECVQDMDHENMFWYRQDPGLGLRLIYFSYDVKMKEKGDIPEGYSVSREKKERFSLILESASTNQTSMYLCASCIGAEPSYNEQFFGPGTRLTVL.

This clonotype was seen repeatedly, ten times or more. This rearrangement joins TRBV20-1 to TRBJ2-7; TRBD2 is a possible D gene (6 bases). The CDR3 loop spans 13 amino acids. The germline CDR1 and CDR2 sequences are DFQATT and SNEGSKA (reference sequence). With 6 bases removed from V and 3 bases from J, the gap between germline ends came to 15 bases. CDR3 nucleotides: TGCAGTGCGGCGGAGGGTAGAAACTACGAGCAGTACTTC. Translating gives CSAAEGRNYEQYF.

A single count supports this clonotype. This chain links TRBV18 with TRBJ2-7; the match to TRBD1 covers 7 bases. The end of the DNA is better explained by TRBJ2-5, so the J call may be wrong. Germline V gene data show CDR1 as KGHSH and CDR2 as LQKENI. This CDR3 is 15 amino acids long. The CDR3 protein is CASSPQIDRAETQYF. CDR3 nucleotide sequence: TGTGCCAGCTCACCACAAATCGACAGGGCAGAGACCCAGTACTTC.

In the case of this clonotype: It may be a read error: a sequence one base away is much more abundant. This chain uses TRBV5-1 with TRBJ2-3; D may be TRBD2 (5 bases). Germline lookup yields CDR1 SGHRS and CDR2 YFSETQ. The germline V and J ends were trimmed by 1 base and 4 bases, with 10 bases remaining between them. The CDR3 covers 14 residues. CDR3 coding DNA: TGCGCCAGCAGCTTGCGCCGGGGTCCAGATACGCAGTATTTT. Encoded protein: CASSLRRGPDTQYF.

This clonotype was counted at least ten times. This chain uses TRBV30 with TRBJ1-2, with D unclear. CDR3 length: 13 residues. V dropped 3 bases and J dropped 8 bases, with 16 bases sitting between them. Germline V CDR1 and CDR2: GTSNPN, SVGIG (reference sequence). The CDR3 is CAWSPDWERGYTF. In DNA form, the CDR3 reads TGTGCCTGGAGCCCAGACTGGGAGCGAGGCTACACCTTC.

This clonotype was recorded a few times. This chain connects TRBV20-1 to TRBJ2-5; 11 bases are shared with TRBD1. The CDR3 loop spans 15 amino acids. V dropped 3 bases and J dropped 4; count of bases not matched to a gene: 7. The V gene's germline CDR1 is DFQATT and CDR2 SNEGSKA (reference sequence). The CDR3: CSARGDRGYGETQYF. The DNA of the CDR3 is TGCAGTGCTAGGGGGGACAGGGGGTATGGAGAGACCCAGTACTTC.

This rearrangement joins TRBV15 to TRBJ1-2; D unresolved. The CDR3 sequence is 12 residues long. Germline CDR1 reads LNHNV; CDR2 reads YYDKDF (reference sequence). V dropped 3 bases and J dropped 8 bases, with 10 bases sitting between them. The CDR3 DNA sequence: TGTGCCACCAGCAGGGATGTGGGGGGCTACACCTTC. Its protein product is CATSRDVGGYTF.

In this sample, this clonotype turned up many times. V usage is TRBV13 and J usage is TRBJ2-3, with TRBD2 matching 7 bases. CDR1 and CDR2 from the germline V gene are PRHDT and FYEKMQ (reference sequence). The CDR3 sequence is 13 residues long. J lost 6 bases, V lost 4 bases, and 4 bases had no gene match. CDR3 sequence: CASSSERDDTQYF. CDR3 DNA: TGTGCCAGCAGCTCCGAGCGGGACGATACGCAGTATTTT.

This clonotype was recorded once. The chain combines TRBV4-2 with TRBJ1-6; a weak D match, TRBD1 (6 bases). The CDR3 runs 14 residues. Germline loops: CDR1 LGHNA, CDR2 YNFKEQ. V was cut by 1 base and J by 6 bases, with 7 bases left in between. This CDR3 is CASSQAQGNSPLHF. In DNA, the CDR3 is TGTGCCAGCAGCCAAGCACAGGGTAATTCACCCCTCCACTTT.

A few counts support this clonotype. The chain joins TRBV4-2 to TRBJ1-5; no reliable D call. CDR1 and CDR2 (germline): LGHNA, YNFKEQ. CDR3 length: 15 residues. V dropped 0 bases and J dropped 3 bases, with 9 bases sitting between them. In DNA form, the CDR3 reads TGTGCCAGCAGCCAAGAGCCAGGACCCAATCAGCCCCAGCATTTT. It codes for CASSQEPGPNQPQHF.

At least ten counts were recorded for this clonotype. This rearrangement joins TRBV7-2 to TRBJ2-1, with TRBD2 identical over 7 bases. J lost 7 bases, V lost 0 bases, and 6 bases had no gene match. Germline V gene data show CDR1 as SGHTA and CDR2 as FQGNSA. The CDR3 runs 15 residues. The CDR3 region has the DNA TGTGCCAGCAGCTTAGCGCGGGGAGCGGGGAATGAGCAGTTCTTC. Translated: CASSLARGAGNEQFF.

This clonotype was detected once. A read error is possible here, since a much larger clone lies one base away. The rearrangement links TRBV4-1 to TRBJ1-1; possible D gene TRBD1, 6 bases. The germline V gene encodes CDR1 MGHRA and CDR2 YSYEKL. The CDR3 consists of 16 residues. The DNA of the CDR3 is TGCGCCGGCAGGCGGGAACAGGGAAGTAAGGACACTGAAGCTTTCTTT. It is translated as CAGRREQGSKDTEAFF.

This clonotype appeared many times. The rearrangement joins TRBV6-5 to TRBJ2-3; 15 nucleotides align to TRBD2. The junction had 5 bases not matched to a gene; V was cut back by 4 bases and J by 6 bases. Germline V gives CDR1 MNHEY, CDR2 SVGAGI. This CDR3 comprises 16 residues. This chain's CDR3 is CASSSGLAGGVDTQYF. The CDR3 bases are TGTGCCAGCAGTTCGGGACTAGCGGGGGGAGTTGATACGCAGTATTTT.

This clonotype was seen a few times. A much larger clonotype is one base distant, so this may be a read error. The J gene is TRBJ2-3, the V gene TRBV15; D possibly corresponds to TRBD2 (6 bases). Germline V gene data show CDR1 as LNHNV and CDR2 as YYDKDF (reference sequence). The CDR3 loop spans 17 amino acids. V was cut by 3 bases and J by 0 bases, with 16 bases left in between. The CDR3 sequence: CATSSRGLTGSTDTQYF. In DNA, the CDR3 is TGTGCCACCAGCAGCCGCGGACTAACGGGGAGCACAGATACGCAGTATTTT.

The chain employs TRBV2 and TRBJ1-5, with D perhaps TRBD1 (5 bases). This CDR3 has 15 residues. The germline V gene has CDR1 SNHLY and CDR2 FYNNEI. V was pared by 0 bases and J by 5 bases, with 11 bases between. CDR3 region: CASSEAYRFDQPQHF. CDR3 in DNA: TGTGCCAGCAGTGAAGCGTACAGGTTCGATCAGCCCCAGCATTTT.

The sample holds a few counts of this clonotype. This chain connects TRBV6-1 to TRBJ2-7; 9 bases are a match to TRBD1. The V gene's germline CDR1 is MNHNS and CDR2 SASEGT. The length of the CDR3 is 16 residues. Losses at the gene ends were 2 bases for V and 4 bases for J; bases not matched to a gene: 9. The CDR3 reads CASSERQGDFYYEQYF. In DNA form, the CDR3 reads TGTGCCAGCAGTGAAAGACAGGGGGATTTTTATTACGAGCAGTACTTC.

This clonotype was counted between two and nine times. In DNA, the CDR3 is TGTGCCAGCAGCCCCGAAAACAGCGACGTACGGACCCAGTACTTC. Protein sequence: CASSPENSDVRTQYF. J is TRBJ2-5 and V is TRBV3-1; D not certain. V was cut by 4 bases and J by 7 bases, with 19 bases left in between. The CDR3 loop spans 15 amino acids. Germline CDR1 and CDR2: LGHDT and YNNKEL (reference sequence).

In the case of this clonotype: A much larger clone is a single base away; this may be a read error. The gene calls are TRBV5-1 and TRBJ2-2; D may be TRBD1 (6 bases). Trimming took 3 bases from V and 0 from J, leaving 12 bases between them. This CDR3 is built from 16 residues. The germline V gene has CDR1 SGHRS and CDR2 YFSETQ. CDR3 bases: TGCGCCAGCAGCTATCTCAGGGGATCGAACACCGGGGAGCTGTTTTTT. As protein: CASSYLRGSNTGELFF.

This clonotype was seen many times. This chain joins TRBV30 and TRBJ2-1, with 7 positions matching TRBD1. Germline loops: CDR1 GTSNPN, CDR2 SVGIG (reference sequence). The length of the CDR3 is 14 residues. Trimming at V came to 3 bases and at J to 4 bases, leaving 6 bases not matched to a gene. The DNA for the CDR3 is TGTGCCTGGAGAAGCAGGGGGAGATACAATGAGCAGTTCTTC. Translating it yields CAWRSRGRYNEQFF.

This clonotype was recorded many times. This rearrangement joins TRBV15 to TRBJ2-1; no reliable D call. The CDR3 is 13 amino acids. V lost 4 bases, J lost 8 bases, and 12 bases lay in between. The V gene's germline CDR1 is LNHNV and CDR2 YYDKDF (reference sequence). CDR3 region: CATSTSYRDEQFF. The CDR3 DNA reads as TGTGCCACCAGCACCTCGTATCGCGATGAGCAGTTCTTC. Full variable domain (remainder filled in from reference TRBV15 and TRBJ2-1): DAMVIQNPRYQVTQFGKPVTLSCSQTLNHNVMYWYQQKSSQAPKLLFHYYDKDFNNEADTPDNFQSRRPNTSFCFLDIRSPGLGDTAMYLCATSTSYRDEQFFGPGTRLTVL.

The chain employs TRBV6-2 or TRBV6-3 and TRBJ1-1; 10 bases agree with TRBD1. This CDR3 contains 15 residues. Per germline, CDR1 MNHEY and CDR2 SVGEGT. Germline trimming cut 2 bases from V and 5 bases from J; bases unmatched to any gene: 5. The CDR3 DNA follows: TGTGCCAGCAGTTACCCTCGGGACAGGGGAACTGAAGCTTTCTTT. It codes for CASSYPRDRGTEAFF.